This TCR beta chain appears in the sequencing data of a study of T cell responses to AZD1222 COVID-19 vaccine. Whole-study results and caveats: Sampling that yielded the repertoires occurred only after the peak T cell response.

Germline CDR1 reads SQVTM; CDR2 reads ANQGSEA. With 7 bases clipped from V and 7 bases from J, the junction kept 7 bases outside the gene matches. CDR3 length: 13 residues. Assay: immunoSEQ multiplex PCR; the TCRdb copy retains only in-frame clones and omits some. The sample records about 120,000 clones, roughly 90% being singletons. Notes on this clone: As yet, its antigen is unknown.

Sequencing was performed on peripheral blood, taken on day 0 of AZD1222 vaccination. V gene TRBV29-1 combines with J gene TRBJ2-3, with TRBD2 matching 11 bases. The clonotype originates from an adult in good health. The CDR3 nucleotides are TGCAGCGAACTAGCGGGAGAGGGGTATACGCAGTATTTT. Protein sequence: CSELAGEGYTQYF.